The rows below give T cell receptor beta chains drawn from one sample of a study of T cell responses to AZD1222 COVID-19 vaccine. Profiled with immunoSEQ multiplex PCR; TCRdb holds only in-frame clones, not every one. The sample lists over 150,000 clones; 90% were seen once. This specimen was peripheral blood, taken on day 0 of AZD1222 vaccination. The receptors come from an adult in good health. Both conserved end residues are part of each CDR3. The D gene is left open where the match is weak. Clone size is stated in some rows and not others, as once, few, many or a class when expanded.

size,J,V,D,DNA,CDR3
once,TRBJ1-2,TRBV10-3,NA,TGTGCCATCAGTGAGTCGTTGGAGCCTAACTATGGCTACACCTTC,CAISESLEPNYGYTF
NA,TRBJ2-7,TRBV5-4,TRBD2,TGTGCCAGCAGCTTGGGTCTAGCGGGCTCCTACGAGCAGTACTTC,CASSLGLAGSYEQYF
NA,TRBJ1-2,TRBV6-5,TRBD1,TGTGCCAGCAGTTTAGACAGGGGAGGGGACTATGGCTACACCTTC,CASSLDRGGDYGYTF
NA,TRBJ1-3,TRBV2,NA,TGTGCCAGCAGTGAAGCGCCGCTAGGGCCTGGAAACACCATATATTTT,CASSEAPLGPGNTIYF
NA,TRBJ1-4,TRBV5-1,TRBD1,TGCGCCAGCAGCCCAGCGGCCGGGACAGGGACTGAAAAACTGTTTTTT,CASSPAAGTGTEKLFF
NA,TRBJ2-1,TRBV6-2/TRBV6-3,TRBD2,TGTGCCAGCAGTTTTCCACAATCGGAGCGGGGGAAAAATGAGCAGTTCTTC,CASSFPQSERGKNEQFF
NA,TRBJ2-5,TRBV15,TRBD2,TGTGCCACCAGCAGCAGCGGGGATCATCAAGAGACCCAGTACTTC,CATSSSGDHQETQYF
NA,TRBJ1-1,TRBV3-1/TRBV3-2,NA,TGTGCCAGCAGCCAACAACAGAACACTGAAGCTTTCTTT,CASSQQQNTEAFF
NA,TRBJ2-3,TRBV18,TRBD2,TGTGCCAGCTCAGCGTCTAGCGGGGAGACAGATACGCAGTATTTT,CASSASSGETDTQYF
NA,TRBJ1-1,TRBV7-2,NA,TGTGCCAGCAGCTTGGGGAACCTGAACACTGAAGCTTTCTTT,CASSLGNLNTEAFF
NA,TRBJ2-2,TRBV6-6,NA,TGTGCCAGCAGTCCGTCAGGGGCCTCGAACACCGGGGAGCTGTTTTTT,CASSPSGASNTGELFF
NA,TRBJ1-2,TRBV2,TRBD1,TGTGCCAGCAGTGAGGGACAGGGTAGAGGGAATGGCTACACCTTC,CASSEGQGRGNGYTF
NA,TRBJ2-7,TRBV6-5,NA,TGTGCCAGCAGCACCGTTTCCTACGAGCAGTACTTC,CASSTVSYEQYF
once,TRBJ2-3,TRBV21-1,NA,TGTGCCAGCATCTTCGACGGCACTAGCACAGATACGCAGTATTTT,CASIFDGTSTDTQYF
NA,TRBJ1-4,TRBV11-2,NA,TGTGCCAGCAGCCCCATGAGGCGCGGTGAAAAACTGTTTTTT,CASSPMRRGEKLFF
NA,TRBJ1-3,TRBV9,NA,TGTGCCAGCAGTGGATGGGACGGAGGAAACACCATATATTTT,CASSGWDGGNTIYF
NA,TRBJ1-4,TRBV11-2,TRBD1,TGTGCCAGCAGCTTGTCCCGGGACAGGGGACGGGGTGAAAAACTGTTTTTT,CASSLSRDRGRGEKLFF
NA,TRBJ2-1,TRBV5-1,NA,TGCGCCAGCAGCTTGTACGGGGAACATGAGCAGTTCTTC,CASSLYGEHEQFF
NA,TRBJ1-6,TRBV10-3,TRBD1,TGTGCCATCAGTGTGCTACCGGGACAGGGGAATTCACCCCTCCACTTT,CAISVLPGQGNSPLHF
NA,TRBJ1-2,TRBV6-5,TRBD1,TGTGCCAGCAGCCTTACAGGGGGGGGTCACTATGGCTACACCTTC,CASSLTGGGHYGYTF
NA,TRBJ2-1,TRBV15,NA,TGTGCCACCAGCAGAGAGGGGGGCCTTTTCTACAATGAGCAGTTCTTC,CATSREGGLFYNEQFF
NA,TRBJ1-1,TRBV20-1,NA,TGCAGTGCTAGTGAAGGGAACACTGAAGCTTTCTTT,CSASEGNTEAFF
NA,TRBJ2-1,TRBV27,NA,TGTGCCAGCAGCAGCCGTTGGGCCTTCGATGAGCAGTTCTTC,CASSSRWAFDEQFF
NA,TRBJ2-3,TRBV7-3,NA,TGTGCCAGCAGCTTAGACAAGGGCCCAGATACGCAGTATTTT,CASSLDKGPDTQYF
NA,TRBJ1-5,TRBV9,NA,TGTGCCAGCAGCGGATATCAGCCCCAGCATTTT,CASSGYQPQHF
NA,TRBJ2-3,TRBV4-2,TRBD2,TGTGCCAGCAGCCGGGGACTAGTTGGGGATACGCAGTATTTT,CASSRGLVGDTQYF
NA,TRBJ2-7,TRBV20-1,NA,TGCAGTGCCAGGGGCCTCTACGAGCAGTACTTC,CSARGLYEQYF
NA,TRBJ2-2,TRBV4-3,NA,TGCGCCAGCAGCCAAGATCGGGCCGTTAACACCGGGGAGCTGTTTTTT,CASSQDRAVNTGELFF
NA,TRBJ2-1,TRBV30,NA,TGTGCCTGGAGTGTACGAGGAGGGGGCTCCTACAATGAGCAGTTCTTC,CAWSVRGGGSYNEQFF
NA,TRBJ2-3,TRBV7-6,NA,TGTGCCAGCAGCTTCCCAGGGGGGACGTCAGATACGCAGTATTTT,CASSFPGGTSDTQYF
few,TRBJ2-5,TRBV6-6,NA,TGTGCCAGCAGTTACTCCACCTGGGAGACCCAGTACTTC,CASSYSTWETQYF
NA,TRBJ1-2,TRBV6-1,TRBD1,TGTGCCAGCAGTGAAGGGGGGACAGGGCACGGCTACACCTTC,CASSEGGTGHGYTF
NA,TRBJ2-3,TRBV9,TRBD1,TGTGCCAGCAGCCCACGACAGGGAGAGTTGACAGATACGCAGTATTTT,CASSPRQGELTDTQYF
NA,TRBJ1-1,TRBV6-5,TRBD1,TGTGCCAGCAGTCAGACAGGGGGGGAAACTGAAGCTTTCTTT,CASSQTGGETEAFF
NA,TRBJ2-7,TRBV4-2,NA,TGTGCCAGCAGCCCCCGAGGGGGCTACGAGCAGTACTTC,CASSPRGGYEQYF
once,TRBJ1-2,TRBV2,NA,TGTGCCACCCGATCGGGGGGGGATGGCTACACCTTC,CATRSGGDGYTF
once,TRBJ2-7,TRBV5-4,NA,TGTGCCAGCAGTTCCGGGACCGCCTACGAGCAGTACTTC,CASSSGTAYEQYF
NA,TRBJ2-7,TRBV30,TRBD2,TGTGCCTGGAGTGGTAATAGCGGGAGCCTTTACGAGCAGTACTTC,CAWSGNSGSLYEQYF
NA,TRBJ2-2,TRBV9,NA,TGTGCCAGCAGCGTAGATCTATCCGGGGAGCTGTTTTTT,CASSVDLSGELFF
once,TRBJ2-1,TRBV18,NA,TGTGCCAGCTCACCACCATCAAGGACCCTCGTGTTCTTC,CASSPPSRTLVFF
NA,TRBJ2-7,TRBV7-8,TRBD2,TGTGCCAGCAGCCGCAGCATAGCGGGCGATGCCTACGAGCAGTACTTC,CASSRSIAGDAYEQYF
NA,TRBJ1-1,TRBV4-3,NA,TGCGCCAGCAGCCAGGGCATGGACAGGAACACTGAAGCTTTCTTT,CASSQGMDRNTEAFF
NA,TRBJ2-1,TRBV6-6,NA,TGTGCCAGCAGTTACTCGCACAGGGGGGGGTACAATGAGCAGTTCTTC,CASSYSHRGGYNEQFF
NA,TRBJ2-1,TRBV4-1,NA,TGCGCCAGCAGCCTTAACCGGGACGGATACAATGAGCAGTTCTTC,CASSLNRDGYNEQFF
NA,TRBJ1-6,TRBV6-1,NA,TGTGCCAGCAGTGAAACGGTGGGTTCACCCCTCCACTTT,CASSETVGSPLHF
once,TRBJ2-7,TRBV27,NA,TGTGCCAGCAGTTTAAGAATTGCCTACGAGCAGTACTTC,CASSLRIAYEQYF
NA,TRBJ1-1,TRBV11-2,NA,TGTGCCAGCAGCCCAGACGTAGGGGCCTACACTGAAGCTTTCTTT,CASSPDVGAYTEAFF
NA,TRBJ2-1,TRBV10-3,NA,TGTGCCATCAGTGAGTCACACGGACAGAATGAGCAGTTCTTC,CAISESHGQNEQFF
NA,TRBJ1-5,TRBV6-5,NA,TGTGCCAGCAGTTCCATACGCAACCAGCATTTT,CASSSIRNQHF
NA,TRBJ1-2,TRBV18,NA,TGTGCCAGCTCACCACCGACCGAATCTTATGGCTACACCTTC,CASSPPTESYGYTF
NA,TRBJ2-7,TRBV4-2,TRBD1,TGTGCCAGCAGCCCGACAGGGGCCGCTTACGAGCAGTACTTC,CASSPTGAAYEQYF